This T cell receptor beta chain was recorded in a study of blood T cell repertoires in COVID-19. Looking at the study overall: From T cells, B-cell-depleted T cells, or PBMCs came the material, which was cDNA or gDNA.

Data came from immunoSEQ multiplex PCR; TCRdb stores just in-frame clones and leaves some out. The table lists 35,000 to 55,000 clones, about 85% of them singletons, with roughly an eighth in the top ten. The sample consisted of peripheral blood. The receptor was isolated from a human donor in a cohort sampled during active COVID-19.

The CDR3 region is CASSVEVGGRTEAFF. Written as DNA, the CDR3 is TGTGCCAGCAGCGTAGAGGTCGGGGGGCGAACTGAAGCTTTCTTT. The chain has TRBV9 and TRBJ1-1, with D possibly being TRBD1 (6 bases). V was shortened by 0 bases and J by 5 bases, with 14 bases between the two germline ends. Germline V gene data show CDR1 as SGDLS and CDR2 as YYNGEE. There are 15 residues in the CDR3.